The sequence of this T cell receptor beta chain was determined in a study of blood T cell repertoires in COVID-19. Background on the study: Whether acute or convalescent, the COVID-19 samples came from the United States, Italy and Spain. T cells, B-cell-depleted T cells, or PBMCs provided the cDNA or gDNA that served as material.

The CDR3 contains 14 residues. Per germline, CDR1 SGHVS and CDR2 FQNEAQ. Trimming took 6 bases from V and 6 from J; bases not matched to a gene: 9. As originally analysed: The authors estimated nucleated cell counts from reference gene primer amplification. Sequenced by immunoSEQ multiplex PCR; TCRdb stores in-frame clones only, minus some. V, J and clone size derive from that table, while D and trimming were established from the DNA sequence. The table has around 19,000 clones, around 85% seen once; the top ten hold roughly 14%. The sequence came from a man between 40 and 49 years old with active or convalescent COVID-19. The chain carries TRBV7-8 and TRBJ2-7, with TRBD1 identical over 9 bases. Sequenced sample: peripheral blood. The DNA for the CDR3 is TGTGCCAGCAGGCAAGGGACAGGGCGTATCGAGCAGTACTTC. Translated: CASRQGTGRIEQYF.